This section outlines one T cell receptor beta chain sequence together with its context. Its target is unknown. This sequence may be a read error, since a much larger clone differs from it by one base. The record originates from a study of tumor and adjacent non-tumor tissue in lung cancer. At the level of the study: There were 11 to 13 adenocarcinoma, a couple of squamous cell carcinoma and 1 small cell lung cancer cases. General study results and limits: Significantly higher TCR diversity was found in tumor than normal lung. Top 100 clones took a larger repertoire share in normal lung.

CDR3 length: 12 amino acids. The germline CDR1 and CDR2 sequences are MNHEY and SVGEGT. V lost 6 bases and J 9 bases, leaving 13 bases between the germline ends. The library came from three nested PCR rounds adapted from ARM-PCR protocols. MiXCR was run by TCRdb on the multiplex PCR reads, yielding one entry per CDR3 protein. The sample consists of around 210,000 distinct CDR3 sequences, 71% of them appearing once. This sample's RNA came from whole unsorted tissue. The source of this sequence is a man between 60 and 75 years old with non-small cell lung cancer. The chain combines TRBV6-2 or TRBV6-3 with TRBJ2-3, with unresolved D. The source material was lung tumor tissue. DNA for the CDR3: TGTGCCAGCAGCCTTAGCAGGAGAACGCAGTATTTT. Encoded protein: CASSLSRRTQYF.